What follows are 23 T cell receptor beta chains derived from one specimen sequenced in a study of shared clonotypes between healthy human individuals. The data were produced by immunoSEQ multiplex PCR, yet TCRdb's version contains in-frame clones alone and is incomplete. This sample yields millions of clones, of which more than 80% are seen a single time; 0.35% to 0.5% belongs to the top ten. The sample was naive CD4+ T cells from PBMCs. Subset in this sample: CD45RA+ positively selected. The receptors were gathered from a young man in good health. Some clones in this sample may be carry-over from other donors' samples.

The sample holds one count of this clone. This rearrangement joins TRBV7-9 to TRBJ1-1; D not certain. Germline CDR1 reads SEHNR; CDR2 reads FQNEAQ (reference sequence). The CDR3 consists of 13 residues. The ends were cut back, 1 base at V and 7 bases at J, with 10 bases in the middle. The CDR3 region is CASSLGDPDEAFF. CDR3 in DNA: TGTGCCAGCAGCTTAGGCGACCCGGATGAAGCTTTCTTT.

This rearrangement joins TRBV29-1 to TRBJ2-5; 9 nucleotides agree with TRBD1. Germline CDR1 reads SQVTM; CDR2 reads ANQGSEA. V dropped 0 bases and J dropped 6; count of bases not matched to a gene: 5. The length of the CDR3 is 14 residues. For the CDR3, the DNA is TGCAGCGTTGAAGAGGGACAGGGTCAGAAGACCCAGTACTTC. Encoded protein: CSVEEGQGQKTQYF.

The V gene is TRBV6-1, the J gene TRBJ2-7; the D is unclear. The CDR3 runs 13 residues. CDR1 MNHNS and CDR2 SASEGT come from the germline V gene. The V gene lost 8 bases and the J gene lost 0 bases, with 11 bases spanning the gap. This chain's CDR3 is CASGSPPSYEQYF. The CDR3 coding sequence is TGTGCCAGCGGTAGCCCCCCCTCCTACGAGCAGTACTTC.

A note on this clone: The sample holds other DNA sequences that translate to the same CDR3. This sequence joins TRBV11-2 and TRBJ2-7, with 12 bases aligning to TRBD2. With 2 bases clipped from V and 2 bases from J, the junction kept 1 base outside the gene matches. CDR1 is SGHAT and CDR2 is FQNNGV in the germline V gene. This CDR3 comprises 15 residues. The CDR3 loop reads CASSLLAGGAYEQYF. In nucleotides, the CDR3 is TGTGCCAGCAGCTTACTAGCGGGAGGGGCCTACGAGCAGTACTTC.

The chain joins TRBV7-9 to TRBJ2-7; tentative D call: TRBD1 (5 bases). This CDR3 has 12 residues. Trimming took 6 bases from V and 5 from J, leaving 11 bases between them. Germline V CDR1 and CDR2: SEHNR, FQNEAQ (reference sequence). The CDR3 DNA follows: TGTGCCAGCAGATCCCAGGGAAACGAGCAGTACTTC. Translation gives CASRSQGNEQYF.

V and J are TRBV10-3 and TRBJ1-4, with D tentatively TRBD1 (5 bases). The V and J ends lost 0 bases and 7 bases respectively, with 15 bases between them. The length of the CDR3 is 16 residues. The germline V gene encodes CDR1 ENHRY and CDR2 SYGVKD. The CDR3, as DNA: TGTGCCATCAGTGAGTCGGCAGGGCGGAGGGGTGAAAAACTGTTTTTT. Its protein product is CAISESAGRRGEKLFF.

The chain carries TRBV6-6 and TRBJ2-1, with 10 nucleotides matching TRBD2. CDR3 length: 14 residues. Unmatched junction bases numbered 3, after V lost 5 bases and J lost 5 bases. CDR1 and CDR2 (germline): MNHNY, SVGAGI (reference sequence). CDR3: CASSLAGVNNEQFF. CDR3 coding DNA: TGTGCCAGCAGTCTAGCGGGAGTGAACAATGAGCAGTTCTTC.

This clone was counted a single time. Other DNA sequences in this specimen translate into the identical CDR3. The CDR3 coding sequence is TGCAGCGTTACAGGGGTACTAGCCAAAAACATTCAGTACTTC. As protein: CSVTGVLAKNIQYF. The chain couples TRBV29-1 to TRBJ2-4, with 7 bases identical to TRBD1. CDR1 and CDR2 (germline): SQVTM, ANQGSEA. This CDR3 spans 14 amino acids. V dropped 5 bases and J dropped 0; count of bases not matched to a gene: 4.

This clone appeared once. The V call is TRBV6-1, the J call TRBJ1-3; TRBD1 matches 8 bases. V gave up 6 bases and J gave up 2 bases; unmatched junction bases: 6. Germline V CDR1 and CDR2: MNHNS, SASEGT. The CDR3 totals 15 residues. The CDR3 reads CASSPDRDTGNTIYF. The CDR3 DNA sequence: TGTGCCAGCAGCCCGGACAGGGACACTGGAAACACCATATATTTT.

The chain uses TRBV4-3 and TRBJ2-4; 9 bases are a match to TRBD1. The V segment lost 2 bases and the J segment 3 bases; nucleotides outside the gene matches: 8. CDR1 and CDR2 (germline): LGHNA, YSLEER. This CDR3 has 17 amino acids. The CDR3 DNA is TGCGCCAGCAGCCAAACTGACAGGGGGGGTGACAAAAACATTCAGTACTTC. It is translated as CASSQTDRGGDKNIQYF.

This clone was seen a few times. Other nucleotide sequences from this sample produce the same CDR3. The chain combines TRBV5-1 with TRBJ2-3; D call uncertain. Germline loops: CDR1 SGHRS, CDR2 YFSETQ. CDR3 length: 13 residues. Trimming took 0 bases from V and 2 from J, leaving 4 bases between them. The CDR3, as DNA: TGCGCCAGCAGCTTGGCCCCCACAGATACGCAGTATTTT. Amino acids: CASSLAPTDTQYF.

J is TRBJ2-2 and V is TRBV4-2; 12 bases fit TRBD2. The junction had 9 bases not matched to a gene; V was cut back by 0 bases and J by 7 bases. The CDR3 is 18 residues long. In germline, CDR1 is LGHNA, CDR2 YNFKEQ. The DNA for the CDR3 is TGTGCCAGCAGCCAAGAAGGTCGGCTAGCGGGAGGGGACGGGGAGCTGTTTTTT. It codes for CASSQEGRLAGGDGELFF.

The CDR3 DNA is TGTGCCAGCAGTTCCGTTTCGCGGGGATCCTACAATGAGCAGTTCTTC. Its protein is CASSSVSRGSYNEQFF. This chain uses TRBV28 with TRBJ2-1; D possibly corresponds to TRBD2 (6 bases). The germline V gene encodes CDR1 MDHEN and CDR2 SYDVKM. The CDR3 has 16 residues. V was shortened by 4 bases and J by 1 base, with 14 bases between the two germline ends.

This sequence joins TRBV7-6 and TRBJ2-4; 7 nucleotides line up with TRBD2. In germline, CDR1 is SGHVS, CDR2 FNYEAQ. This CDR3 spans 16 amino acids. The trim removed 4 bases at V and 0 bases at J, leaving 6 bases unmatched. CDR3 bases: TGTGCCAGCAGCTCAGGGACTACCGGAGCCAAAAACATTCAGTACTTC. This sequence encodes CASSSGTTGAKNIQYF. Looking up the rest from reference TRBV7-6 and TRBJ2-4 gives the full variable domain: GAGVSQSPRYKVTKRGQDVALRCDPISGHVSLYWYRQALGQGPEFLTYFNYEAQQDKSGLPNDRFSAERPEGSISTLTIQRTEQRDSAMYRCASSSGTTGAKNIQYFGAGTRLSVL.

This clone has more than one count but fewer than ten. The V gene is TRBV30, the J gene TRBJ1-1, with 7 positions matching TRBD1. Germline CDR1 is GTSNPN and CDR2 is SVGIG (reference sequence). The CDR3 is 12 residues long. With V trimmed by 7 bases and J by 2 bases, 4 bases remained unmatched. Here the CDR3 reads CASYRGNTEAFF. DNA of the CDR3: TGTGCCTCATACAGGGGAAACACTGAAGCTTTCTTT. Full variable domain (remainder filled in from reference TRBV30 and TRBJ1-1): SQTIHQWPATLVQPVGSPLSLECTVEGTSNPNLYWYRQAAGRGLQLLFYSVGIGQISSEVPQNLSASRPQDRQFILSSKKLLLSDSGFYLCASYRGNTEAFFGQGTRLTVV.

The sample holds a few counts of this clone. V and J are TRBV19 and TRBJ2-2; D unresolved. V was pared by 3 bases and J by 6 bases, with 8 bases between. Germline lookup yields CDR1 LNHDA and CDR2 SQIVND (reference sequence). The length of the CDR3 is 13 residues. The CDR3 region is CASSIVVAGELFF. The CDR3 DNA sequence: TGTGCCAGTAGTATCGTAGTGGCCGGGGAGCTGTTTTTT.

The chain joins TRBV27 to TRBJ2-1, with 14 bases that match TRBD2. Per germline, CDR1 MNHEY and CDR2 SMNVEV (reference sequence). The CDR3 consists of 16 residues. Losses at the gene ends were 0 bases for V and 8 bases for J; bases not matched to a gene: 3. For the CDR3, the DNA is TGTGCCAGCAGTTTATCGGGACTAGCGGGAGTGGATGAGCAGTTCTTC. Encoded protein: CASSLSGLAGVDEQFF.

In this sample, this clone turned up once. The junction differs from germline at one of its ends, possibly a read error. The chain combines TRBV7-9 with TRBJ1-2; D gene unclear. The CDR3 is made up of 17 amino acids. Germline V gives CDR1 SEHNR, CDR2 FQNEAQ (reference sequence). CDR3 DNA: TGTACCAGCAGCTTAGAATTTGGCAGGCCGGATAACTATGGCTACACCTTC. Its translation: CTSSLEFGRPDNYGYTF.

The CDR3 DNA follows: TGTGCCAGCAGCCAAGTTGCATGGGGAGCAGATACGCAGTATTTT. Translating gives CASSQVAWGADTQYF. The chain combines TRBV4-2 with TRBJ2-3, with D possibly being TRBD2 (5 bases). This CDR3 spans 15 amino acids. V lost 1 base to trimming and J lost 4 bases, with 12 bases between them. CDR1 LGHNA and CDR2 YNFKEQ come from the germline V gene.

This chain connects TRBV2 to TRBJ1-6, with D possibly TRBD1 on 6 matching bases. V lost 7 bases to trimming and J lost 7 bases, with 11 bases between them. The CDR3 spans 13 residues. Germline assignment: CDR1 SNHLY and CDR2 FYNNEI. CDR3: CASKGQGNSPLHF. CDR3 nucleotide sequence: TGTGCCAGCAAGGGGCAGGGGAATTCACCCCTCCACTTT.

The chain uses TRBV28 and TRBJ2-2; 7 positions agree with TRBD2. The CDR3 loop spans 16 amino acids. In germline, CDR1 is MDHEN, CDR2 SYDVKM. Unmatched junction bases numbered 15, after V lost 6 bases and J lost 8 bases. CDR3 sequence: CASSRPSAGRWGELFF. The CDR3 coding sequence is TGTGCCAGCAGCCGACCCTCAGCGGGAAGATGGGGGGAGCTGTTTTTT. Variable domain in full (rest from reference TRBV28 and TRBJ2-2): DVKVTQSSRYLVKRTGEKVFLECVQDMDHENMFWYRQDPGLGLRLIYFSYDVKMKEKGDIPEGYSVSREKKERFSLILESASTNQTSMYLCASSRPSAGRWGELFFGEGSRLTVL.

J is TRBJ2-7 and V is TRBV10-3, with D possibly TRBD1 on 5 matching bases. Germline V gene sequence: CDR1 ENHRY, CDR2 SYGVKD. Deletions cut 6 bases from V and 3 bases from J, with 12 bases between. The CDR3 runs 13 residues. The CDR3 bases are TGTGCCATCAGCAAACAGGTAAACTACGAGCAGTACTTC. Translation gives CAISKQVNYEQYF.

The rearrangement joins TRBV6-4 to TRBJ1-1; no firm D call. V gave up 0 bases and J gave up 4 bases, with 6 bases separating them. The CDR3 runs 13 residues. CDR1 is MRHNA, CDR2 SNTAGT, per germline. This CDR3 reads CASSDSAFTEAFF. CDR3 nucleotides: TGTGCCAGCAGTGACTCCGCGTTCACTGAAGCTTTCTTT.